The 23 T cell receptor beta chains listed next were all sequenced from one sample in a study of T-cell memory formation after mild COVID-19. TCRdb re-analysed the 5' RACE reads in MiXCR, keeping a single row per CDR3 protein. The table shows 450,000 or so distinct CDR3 sequences, with 20% occurring only once. Sample: PBMCs or a T cell subset sorted from them (not recorded which). The source is an adult woman who had mild COVID-19 (a few samples of this study predate the infection). Cell type and time point are not known.

This clonotype was found a few times. The chain uses TRBV20-1 and TRBJ2-1; no clear D. From germline, CDR1 is DFQATT and CDR2 SNEGSKA (reference sequence). This CDR3 has 14 residues. Trimming shortened V by 3 bases and J by 3 bases, and 12 bases separated the two germline ends. CDR3 nucleotide sequence: TGCAGTGCTAGTCGCCAAAGTTTCTACAATGAGCAGTTCTTC. It specifies CSASRQSFYNEQFF.

A few counts support this clonotype. The V and J genes are TRBV7-8 and TRBJ2-7; 7 bases are a match to TRBD1. Per germline, CDR1 SGHVS and CDR2 FQNEAQ. The ends lost 7 bases at V and 10 bases at J; junction bases unmatched: 13. The length of the CDR3 is 13 residues. The CDR3 DNA follows: TGTGCCAGCACCTTCCGTGAGGGGGCGGTACAGTACTTC. Translating gives CASTFREGAVQYF.

The V and J genes are TRBV30 and TRBJ1-1; 7 nucleotides line up with TRBD1. Germline loops: CDR1 GTSNPN, CDR2 SVGIG (reference sequence). This CDR3 is built from 16 residues. The junction had 11 bases not matched to a gene; V was cut back by 4 bases and J by 0 bases. The CDR3 DNA reads TGTGCCTGGAAGAAAGGGGGCGCAGACATGAACACTGAAGCTTTCTTT. Its translation: CAWKKGGADMNTEAFF.

V and J are TRBV5-1 and TRBJ2-7; TRBD1 is a possible D gene (6 bases). Deletions cut 1 base from V and 3 bases from J, with 17 bases between. This CDR3 has 16 residues. The germline V gene encodes CDR1 SGHRS and CDR2 YFSETQ. CDR3 region: CASSLFSAQGGYEQYF. In nucleotides, the CDR3 is TGCGCCAGCAGCTTGTTCTCGGCACAGGGTGGCTACGAGCAGTACTTC.

This clonotype was seen only a few times. The rearrangement uses TRBV14 and TRBJ2-7; 10 bases agree with TRBD2. The V and J ends lost 1 base and 10 bases, in that order; junction bases with no gene match: 16. The germline gives CDR1 SGHDN, CDR2 FVKESK. The CDR3 covers 17 residues. DNA of the CDR3: TGTGCCAGCAGCCAAGTGGAGACTAGCGGGCGGGGCCCTCACCAGTACTTC. Translation: CASSQVETSGRGPHQYF.

The chain joins TRBV9 to TRBJ1-1; maybe TRBD1 (5 bases). The CDR3 loop spans 18 amino acids. V was trimmed by 0 bases and J by 0 bases, leaving 18 bases between them. Per germline, CDR1 SGDLS and CDR2 YYNGEE. The CDR3: CASSVAGSELLMNTEAFF. CDR3 DNA: TGTGCCAGCAGCGTAGCAGGGTCAGAGTTGCTCATGAACACTGAAGCTTTCTTT.

This clonotype was seen a few times. The chain couples TRBV5-1 to TRBJ2-7; the match to TRBD2 covers 7 bases. Unmatched junction bases numbered 9, after V lost 4 bases and J lost 5 bases. CDR3 length: 14 amino acids. CDR1 is SGHRS and CDR2 is YFSETQ in the germline V gene. The CDR3 spells CASSPLGLRNEQYF. The DNA of the CDR3 is TGCGCCAGCAGCCCTCTGGGACTACGAAACGAGCAGTACTTC.

This chain connects TRBV18 to TRBJ2-7; TRBD2 aligns across 8 bases. The CDR3 has 16 amino acids. The V gene's germline CDR1 is KGHSH and CDR2 LQKENI. After removal of 0 bases from V and 2 bases from J, the junction contained 6 bases not matched to a gene. CDR3 loop: CASSPPQRGTTYEQYF. The CDR3 nucleotides are TGTGCCAGCTCACCACCGCAGCGGGGGACCACCTACGAGCAGTACTTC.

This clonotype was observed at least ten times. The V and J genes are TRBV12-3 or TRBV12-4 and TRBJ1-1, with D hard to call. V shed 2 bases and J shed 4 bases, with 8 bases lying between them. CDR3 length equals 13 residues. CDR3 loop: CASSLYRGTEAFF. CDR3 in DNA: TGTGCCAGCAGTTTATACAGAGGCACTGAAGCTTTCTTT.

The genes are TRBV6-5 and TRBJ1-1; D remains ambiguous. The germline V gene encodes CDR1 MNHEY and CDR2 SVGAGI. The V and J ends lost 6 bases and 4 bases respectively, with 18 bases between them. The length of the CDR3 is 15 residues. CDR3 nucleotide sequence: TGTGCCAGCAGGCTGGCGGTAGGTTTCCCCACTGAAGCTTTCTTT. Residues: CASRLAVGFPTEAFF.

This clonotype turned up a few times. This sequence joins TRBV10-3 and TRBJ2-3; 8 positions match TRBD1. Trimming at V came to 3 bases and at J to 4 bases, leaving 6 bases not matched to a gene. The germline gives CDR1 ENHRY, CDR2 SYGVKD. The CDR3 sequence is 15 residues long. The chain's CDR3 is CAISDDRGRPDTQYF. CDR3 sequence (DNA): TGTGCCATCAGTGATGACAGGGGACGGCCAGATACGCAGTATTTT.

The chain employs TRBV5-4 and TRBJ2-7; 7 bases fit TRBD2. CDR1 and CDR2 from the germline V gene are SGHNT and YYREEE (reference sequence). There are 16 residues in the CDR3. The J segment lost 1 base and the V segment lost 4 bases, leaving 11 bases of the junction unmatched. Here the CDR3 reads CASSGWEGTLSYEQYF. The DNA of the CDR3 is TGTGCCAGCAGCGGGTGGGAGGGGACCCTTTCCTACGAGCAGTACTTC.

This clonotype was seen more than once but under ten times. V gene TRBV10-3 combines with J gene TRBJ2-7; a weak D match, TRBD1 (8 bases). This CDR3 has 16 residues. Germline assignment: CDR1 ENHRY and CDR2 SYGVKD. V lost 2 bases to trimming and J lost 3 bases, with 17 bases between them. CDR3 sequence reads: CAISEPDRGGSYEQYF. CDR3 in DNA: TGTGCCATCAGTGAGCCAGACAGGGGAGGGAGCTACGAGCAGTACTTC.

This clonotype turned up a few times. The chain uses TRBV13 and TRBJ2-7; D perhaps matches TRBD2 (5 bases). CDR3 size: 13 residues. Germline V gives CDR1 PRHDT, CDR2 FYEKMQ (reference sequence). The germline V and J ends were trimmed by 4 bases and 3 bases, with 10 bases remaining between them. CDR3 in DNA: TGTGCCAGCAGCTACCAACTAGTCTACGAGCAGTACTTC. Protein: CASSYQLVYEQYF.

This clonotype occurred a few times. The V call is TRBV6-2 or TRBV6-3, the J call TRBJ2-1; D is ambiguous. The CDR3 runs to 11 residues. Per germline, CDR1 MNHEY and CDR2 SVGEGT. V lost 3 bases and J 14 bases, leaving 11 bases between the germline ends. In DNA, the CDR3 is TGTGCCAGCAGTTATAGGGCAGATGAGTTCTTC. Its protein product is CASSYRADEFF.

CDR3 DNA sequence: TGTGCCAGCAGCGTAGATCTGGGACTAGCGTACGAGCAGTACTTC. Translating it yields CASSVDLGLAYEQYF. The chain employs TRBV9 and TRBJ2-7; 10 bases agree with TRBD2. Trimming took 0 bases from V and 4 from J; bases not matched to a gene: 4. The germline gives CDR1 SGDLS, CDR2 YYNGEE. The CDR3 runs to 15 residues. The variable domain in full, completed from reference TRBV9 and TRBJ2-7, reads DSGVTQTPKHLITATGQRVTLRCSPRSGDLSVYWYQQSLDQGLQFLIQYYNGEERAKGNILERFSAQQFPDLHSELNLSSLELGDSALYFCASSVDLGLAYEQYFGPGTRLTVT.

This chain links TRBV12-3 or TRBV12-4 with TRBJ2-3; no clear D gene. The CDR3 consists of 16 residues. Trimming stripped 7 bases from V and 2 bases from J, with 19 bases between. CDR3 DNA sequence: TGTGCCAGCAAACTTGGCGGAAGTGGTTCCACAGATACGCAGTATTTT. This sequence encodes CASKLGGSGSTDTQYF.

The rearrangement links TRBV27 to TRBJ1-5; D is undetermined. The CDR3 covers 12 residues. V was pared by 6 bases and J by 1 base, with 4 bases between. Germline loops: CDR1 MNHEY, CDR2 SMNVEV (reference sequence). The DNA of the CDR3 is TGTGCCAGCAGGGAAAGCAATCAGCCCCAGCATTTT. Protein sequence: CASRESNQPQHF.

The chain carries TRBV7-9 and TRBJ2-7, with D unresolved. V lost 1 base, J lost 8 bases, and 9 bases lay in between. This CDR3 region has 12 residues. CDR1 is SEHNR, CDR2 FQNEAQ, per germline (reference sequence). CDR3 loop: CASSLGGNKQYF. As DNA, the CDR3 is TGTGCCAGCAGCTTAGGGGGTAACAAGCAGTACTTC.

This chain joins TRBV5-1 and TRBJ2-7, with 12 nucleotides matching TRBD1. Germline V gives CDR1 SGHRS, CDR2 YFSETQ. The V segment lost 4 bases and the J segment 6 bases; nucleotides outside the gene matches: 5. The CDR3 sequence is 14 residues long. CDR3 loop: CASSAGQGASEQYF. Written as DNA, the CDR3 is TGCGCCAGCAGCGCGGGACAGGGGGCCTCCGAGCAGTACTTC.

This chain connects TRBV4-1 to TRBJ2-1; 10 positions agree with TRBD2. With 2 bases clipped from V and 8 bases from J, the junction kept 15 bases outside the gene matches. The germline V gene encodes CDR1 MGHRA and CDR2 YSYEKL. The length of the CDR3 is 18 residues. The CDR3 here is CASSQFPLLAGQEYEQFF. In DNA, the CDR3 is TGCGCCAGCAGCCAATTCCCGTTACTAGCGGGGCAGGAGTATGAGCAGTTCTTC.

This clonotype occurred a few times. The chain combines TRBV7-9 with TRBJ2-7, with unresolved D. CDR3 size: 12 residues. Germline assignment: CDR1 SEHNR and CDR2 FQNEAQ (reference sequence). V was clipped by 5 bases and J by 2 bases, with 7 bases between them. CDR3 nucleotide sequence: TGTGCCAGCAGCCGGGCCACCTACGAGCAGTACTTC. This sequence encodes CASSRATYEQYF.

The V gene is TRBV6-5, the J gene TRBJ1-2, with a possible D match to TRBD1 (5 bases). Trimming took 6 bases from V and 5 from J, leaving 16 bases between them. The CDR3 consists of 14 residues. Germline V gene sequence: CDR1 MNHEY, CDR2 SVGAGI. The CDR3 sequence is CASSLTGTEYGYTF. The CDR3 bases are TGTGCCAGCAGCCTGACCGGGACGGAATATGGCTACACCTTC.